The 25 T cell receptor beta chains in this list originate from one sample, sequenced in a study of blood T cells in healthy people across ages. Alongside a J-beta primer mix, a sample-barcoded 5' primer served in a second PCR lasting roughly 7 to 11 cycles. TCRdb re-analysed the 5' RACE reads in MiXCR, keeping a single row per CDR3 protein. The sample contains around 970,000 distinct CDR3 sequences, roughly 51% of which appear only once. Sequences were obtained from blood. All receptors come from a woman in her sixties in good health.

This rearrangement joins TRBV28 to TRBJ2-2, with D uncertain. Per germline, CDR1 MDHEN and CDR2 SYDVKM. V lost 7 bases to trimming and J lost 4 bases, with 10 bases between them. This CDR3 has 13 amino acids. CDR3 region: CASMTAGTGELFF. The DNA of the CDR3 is TGTGCCAGCATGACGGCTGGCACCGGGGAGCTGTTTTTT.

The sample holds a few counts of this clonotype. The gene calls are TRBV25-1 and TRBJ2-7; tentatively, D is TRBD2 (5 bases). In germline, CDR1 is MGHDK, CDR2 SYGVNS. V lost 7 bases and J lost 0, with 10 bases in between. The length of the CDR3 is 13 residues. CDR3 region: CASTSSSSYEQYF. The CDR3 DNA sequence: TGTGCCAGCACTAGCTCGAGCTCCTACGAGCAGTACTTC.

The chain joins TRBV9 to TRBJ2-5; 10 bases line up with TRBD2. Gene TRBJ2-7 matches the end of the DNA better, so the J call may be wrong. This CDR3 comprises 16 residues. CDR1 and CDR2 (germline): SGDLS, YYNGEE. CDR3 in DNA: TGTGCCAGCAGCTTCACAACCGGGACTAGCGCCAGCGAGCAGTACTTC. The encoded protein is CASSFTTGTSASEQYF.

The gene calls are TRBV12-3 or TRBV12-4 and TRBJ2-7, with D maybe TRBD2 (6 bases). Trimming took 8 bases from V and 3 from J, leaving 20 bases between them. The CDR3 has 15 residues. CDR3 protein: CASDQLAGSLYEQYF. The DNA for the CDR3 is TGTGCCAGCGACCAGTTGGCGGGGAGCCTCTACGAGCAGTACTTC.

The chain joins TRBV7-8 to TRBJ2-5; 11 bases map to TRBD2. The CDR3 extends over 15 amino acids. CDR1 and CDR2 (germline): SGHVS, FQNEAQ. The ends lost 10 bases at V and 4 bases at J; junction bases unmatched: 11. CDR3 residues: CATSKIAGGRETQYF. CDR3 in DNA: TGTGCCACCTCTAAAATAGCGGGAGGGAGAGAGACCCAGTACTTC.

The V call is TRBV5-1, the J call TRBJ2-4; D gene uncertain. The end of the DNA aligns better with TRBJ2-7, so the J call may be wrong. CDR1 and CDR2 (germline): SGHRS, YFSETQ. CDR3 size: 13 residues. In DNA form, the CDR3 reads TGCGCCAGCAGCTTATCGGCGGCCTACGAGCAGTACTTC. Its protein is CASSLSAAYEQYF.

This clonotype has more than one count but fewer than ten. The CDR3 loop reads CAITWDSYNEQFF. CDR3 DNA: TGTGCCATCACCTGGGACAGCTACAATGAGCAGTTCTTC. The rearrangement links TRBV10-3 to TRBJ2-1; TRBD1 agrees at 7 bases. Germline V gene data show CDR1 as ENHRY and CDR2 as SYGVKD. The ends lost 7 bases at V and 3 bases at J; junction bases unmatched: 3. The CDR3 has 13 residues.

V and J are TRBV6-2 or TRBV6-3 and TRBJ2-7, with D perhaps given as TRBD1 or TRBD2 (5 bases each). The CDR3 is 16 amino acids. The germline V and J ends were trimmed by 4 bases and 0 bases, with 16 bases remaining between them. CDR1 and CDR2 (germline): MNHEY, SVGEGT. CDR3 sequence reads: CASSSPGRRSSYEQYF. The CDR3 DNA reads TGTGCCAGCAGTTCACCGGGACGAAGGAGCTCCTACGAGCAGTACTTC.

The chain is built from TRBV29-1 and TRBJ1-4, with TRBD1 as a possible D gene (5 bases). V gave up 7 bases and J gave up 15 bases, with 21 bases separating them. This CDR3 comprises 12 residues. The germline CDR1 and CDR2 sequences are SQVTM and ANQGSEA. CDR3 sequence: CSAQVRGSLVFF. The CDR3 DNA follows: TGCAGCGCGCAAGTTAGGGGTTCTCTGGTGTTTTTT. The full variable domain, completed using reference TRBV29-1 and TRBJ1-4, is SAVISQKPSRDICQRGTSLTIQCQVDSQVTMMFWYRQQPGQSLTLIATANQGSEATYESGFVIDKFPISRPNLTFSTLTVSNMSPEDSSIYLCSAQVRGSLVFFGSGTQLSVL.

In its sample, this clonotype was seen a few times. The chain employs TRBV7-2 and TRBJ2-5; D may be TRBD2 (6 bases). The CDR3 is 14 residues long. V gave up 3 bases and J gave up 11 bases, with 19 bases separating them. Germline CDR1 reads SGHTA; CDR2 reads FQGNSA. The DNA of the CDR3 is TGTGCCAGCAGCTTGGGCGGGGCGGGGAATGAGCAGTACTTC. As protein: CASSLGGAGNEQYF.

There are a few counts of this clonotype. CDR3 bases: TGTGCCAGCAGTTACCGGGAGGGTATCTACGAGCAGTACTTC. As protein: CASSYREGIYEQYF. V is TRBV6-6 and J is TRBJ2-7; 8 bases line up with TRBD2. V dropped 2 bases and J dropped 3; count of bases not matched to a gene: 3. The CDR3 consists of 14 residues. CDR1 is MNHNY, CDR2 SVGAGI, per germline (reference sequence).

The chain links TRBV29-1 to TRBJ1-2; TRBD1 is a possible D gene (6 bases). The V and J ends lost 6 bases and 7 bases respectively, with 15 bases between them. Per germline, CDR1 SQVTM and CDR2 ANQGSEA. The CDR3 spans 12 residues. In nucleotides, the CDR3 is TGCAGCGTGAACGGGGGGCTAAGTGGCTACACCTTC. It yields the protein CSVNGGLSGYTF.

This clonotype was detected a few times. The genes are TRBV6-2 or TRBV6-3 and TRBJ2-6, with a tentative D call TRBD2 (5 bases). V was pared by 6 bases and J by 0 bases, with 12 bases between. CDR1 is MNHEY and CDR2 is SVGEGT in the germline V gene. The CDR3 contains 16 residues. Here the CDR3 DNA reads TGTGCCAGCAGCCTCGGGGTAAGCTCTGGGGCCAACGTCCTGACTTTC. Translated, it gives CASSLGVSSGANVLTF.

The chain links TRBV29-1 to TRBJ2-5; tentatively, D is TRBD2 (5 bases). Looked up from germline, CDR1 is SQVTM and CDR2 is ANQGSEA. Trimming removed 1 base at V and 0 bases at J, with 15 bases between. The CDR3 is made up of 16 amino acids. The CDR3 spells CSVEGSKRRYQETQYF. The CDR3 bases are TGCAGCGTTGAAGGGTCGAAGCGGAGGTACCAAGAGACCCAGTACTTC.

The chain carries TRBV27 and TRBJ2-1; perhaps TRBD2 as D (6 bases). Germline-derived CDR1 and CDR2 are MNHEY and SMNVEV (reference sequence). This CDR3 has 18 residues. Trimming pared 4 bases from V and 13 bases from J, leaving 32 bases between. The CDR3 spells CASSSAQLEGGGWLLQFF. In DNA, the CDR3 is TGTGCCAGCAGTTCCGCCCAACTCGAGGGAGGAGGTTGGTTGCTCCAGTTCTTC.

The rearrangement links TRBV5-1 to TRBJ2-1; TRBD2 matches at 10 bases. Trimming at V came to 4 bases and at J to 4 bases, leaving 14 bases not matched to a gene. Germline V lookup: CDR1 SGHRS, CDR2 YFSETQ. The CDR3 has 18 residues. DNA for the CDR3: TGCGCCAGCAGCACCACCACCCCTAGCGGGAGTACATACAATGAGCAGTTCTTC. This codes for CASSTTTPSGSTYNEQFF.

The chain employs TRBV4-2 and TRBJ2-5, with TRBD2 as a possible D gene (6 bases). The last part of the DNA fits TRBJ2-7 better; the J call may be wrong. This CDR3 has 14 amino acids. Per the germline V gene, CDR1 is LGHNA and CDR2 is YNFKEQ. The DNA of the CDR3 is TGTGCCAGCAGCCACGGGGGAAGGGGCTACGAGCAGTACTTC. Encoded protein: CASSHGGRGYEQYF.

V is TRBV2 and J is TRBJ2-7; D ambiguous. Trimming shortened V by 7 bases and J by 2 bases, and 9 bases separated the two germline ends. Germline CDR1 reads SNHLY; CDR2 reads FYNNEI. The CDR3 has 12 residues. The CDR3: CASTELPYEQYF. CDR3 DNA: TGTGCCAGCACAGAGTTGCCCTACGAGCAGTACTTC.

This clonotype was found a few times. The V gene is TRBV2, the J gene TRBJ2-2, with TRBD2 identical over 7 bases. The germline V gene has CDR1 SNHLY and CDR2 FYNNEI. There are 17 residues in the CDR3. Losses at the gene ends were 4 bases for V and 3 bases for J; bases not matched to a gene: 11. The CDR3 DNA is TGTGCCAGCAGTGTGGGTCGGGCTAGCGGTTACACCGGGGAGCTGTTTTTT. It yields the protein CASSVGRASGYTGELFF. The full variable domain, with the rest looked up from reference TRBV2 and TRBJ2-2, is EPEVTQTPSHQVTQMGQEVILRCVPISNHLYFYWYRQILGQKVEFLVSFYNNEISEKSEIFDDQFSVERPDGSNFTLKIRSTKLEDSAMYFCASSVGRASGYTGELFFGEGSRLTVL.

In regard to this clonotype: A junction boundary mismatches the germline segment, possibly from a read error. As DNA, the CDR3 is TGTGCCGGCAGGGACGGGGGACAGCTAAACTATGGCTACACCTTC. This encodes CAGRDGGQLNYGYTF. The V and J genes are TRBV6-6 and TRBJ1-2, with TRBD1 matching 7 bases. Germline CDR1 is MNHNY and CDR2 is SVGAGI (reference sequence). The CDR3 is 15 amino acids.

This clonotype was picked up a small number of times. V gene TRBV10-3 combines with J gene TRBJ2-3; maybe TRBD1 (5 bases). Germline V gives CDR1 ENHRY, CDR2 SYGVKD. The CDR3 consists of 16 residues. Trimming left V 5 bases short and J 1 base short, with 16 bases between. The chain's CDR3 is CAISSQQGQGTDTQYF. CDR3 coding DNA: TGTGCCATCAGTTCCCAGCAGGGCCAAGGCACAGATACGCAGTATTTT.

V and J are TRBV5-6 and TRBJ2-1, with TRBD1 matching over 8 bases. J gave up 7 bases and V 0 bases, and 6 bases lay outside the gene matches. Germline V gene sequence: CDR1 SGHDT, CDR2 YYEEEE. This CDR3 is built from 15 residues. The CDR3 DNA reads TGTGCCAGCAGCTTGGGGCAGGGGGCGCTTAATGAGCAGTTCTTC. It yields the protein CASSLGQGALNEQFF.

The chain carries TRBV24-1 and TRBJ2-5; 11 positions match TRBD1. J gave up 3 bases and V 11 bases, and 16 bases lay outside the gene matches. There are 17 residues in the CDR3. Germline CDR1 KGHDR, CDR2 SFDVKD. The DNA of the CDR3 is TGTGCCAGATATCCGAGGACAGGGGGCCGGTTGAAAGAGACCCAGTACTTC. Its translation is CARYPRTGGRLKETQYF.

J is TRBJ1-1 and V is TRBV28; D is unclear. The germline gives CDR1 MDHEN, CDR2 SYDVKM. This CDR3 has 12 amino acids. The V gene lost 6 bases and the J gene lost 8 bases, with 13 bases spanning the gap. CDR3 in amino acids: CASSPRRKEAFF. The CDR3 region has the DNA TGTGCCAGCAGCCCCCGACGGAAAGAAGCTTTCTTT. Using reference TRBV28 and TRBJ1-1 for the parts outside the CDR3, the full variable domain is DVKVTQSSRYLVKRTGEKVFLECVQDMDHENMFWYRQDPGLGLRLIYFSYDVKMKEKGDIPEGYSVSREKKERFSLILESASTNQTSMYLCASSPRRKEAFFGQGTRLTVV.

The CDR3 DNA follows: TGTGCCTGTCTATTTGGGGCTACTAGCACAGATACGCAGTATTTT. Protein: CACLFGATSTDTQYF. The chain carries TRBV30 and TRBJ2-3; D is possibly TRBD1 (5 bases). The V end lost 6 bases, the J end lost 0 bases, and 16 bases lay between the germline ends. This CDR3 comprises 15 residues. From germline, CDR1 is GTSNPN and CDR2 SVGIG (reference sequence).